In its sample, the clone carrying this T cell receptor (beta chain) was seen many times. Patients who underwent sequencing had shown CD8+CD57+ cell expansion by flow cytometry. The data are from a study of CD8+CD57+ T cells in acquired aplastic anemia. The CDR3 loop spans 16 amino acids. V was pared by 9 bases and J by 1 base, with 14 bases of the junction left unmatched. Genomic DNA was employed as the template in profiling TCR beta VDJ and CDR3. TCRdb re-called the reads through MiXCR, storing one row per CDR3 protein. The table has 250,000 to 300,000 distinct CDR3 sequences, 45% to 65% seen once; the top ten hold under 1.5%.

J is TRBJ1-2 and V is TRBV12-3 or TRBV12-4, with 7 bases that match TRBD1. Source material: sorted CD4+, CD8+, or CD8+CD57+ T cells (not recorded which) from PBMCs. The sequence was obtained from a human donor with aplastic anemia. DNA for the CDR3: TGTGCCAGTAACAGCGGAGGGACAGCGGGTAACTATGGCTACACCTTC. This translates into CASNSGGTAGNYGYTF.